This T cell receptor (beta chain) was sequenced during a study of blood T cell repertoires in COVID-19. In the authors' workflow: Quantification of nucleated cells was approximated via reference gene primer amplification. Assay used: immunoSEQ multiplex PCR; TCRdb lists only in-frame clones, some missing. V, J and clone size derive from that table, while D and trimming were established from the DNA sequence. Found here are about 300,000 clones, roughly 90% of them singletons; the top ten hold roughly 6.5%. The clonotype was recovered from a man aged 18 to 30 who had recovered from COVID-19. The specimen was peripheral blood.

CDR3 protein: CASSYSARDSYPKGMNTEAFF. CDR3 sequence (DNA): TGTGCCAGCAGTTACTCGGCCCGGGACAGCTATCCGAAAGGCATGAACACTGAAGCTTTCTTT. V gene TRBV6-2 or TRBV6-3 combines with J gene TRBJ1-1; 7 bases line up with TRBD1. Germline lookup yields CDR1 MNHEY and CDR2 SVGEGT. With V trimmed by 0 bases and J by 0 bases, 19 bases remained unmatched. The CDR3 sequence is 21 residues long.